One TCR beta chain is described in this entry. Only in-frame clones appear in the TCRdb table, and some are missing; sequencing was by immunoSEQ multiplex PCR. The profile covers under 250,000 clones, with just over 90% appearing a single time and around 1.2% taken by the ten largest. The sample originates from a study of blood T cell repertoires in COVID-19. Overall study context: Sources were T cells, B-cell-depleted T cells, or PBMCs; the material itself was cDNA or gDNA.

After removal of 2 bases from V and 3 bases from J, the junction contained 9 bases not matched to a gene. This CDR3 region has 16 residues. Germline CDR1 and CDR2: SGHTA and FQGNSA. Sequenced: peripheral blood. The chain has TRBV7-2 and TRBJ1-2; 7 positions agree with TRBD1. The receptor comes from a man aged 30 to 39 with acute or convalescent COVID-19. In DNA, the CDR3 is TGTGCCAGCAGCTTATCATACTCCGGACAGGACTATGGCTACACCTTC. Translated, it gives CASSLSYSGQDYGYTF.